The 21 T cell receptor beta chains given below trace back to one sample, sequenced in a study of spatial heterogeneity in lung cancer (dated by TCRdb to between 2017 and 2020). The library was made by 5' RACE. Reads for this sample came from a NextSeq 500. Clones were called with MiXCR by TCRdb after fastp trimmed the public reads at Q25, and only in-frame beta chains were retained. Rows are unified per CDR3 protein, each entry keeping the most common DNA and genes. Present in this sample are tens of thousands of distinct CDR3 sequences, approximately 19% of which were seen just once. 21% of the sample rests with the top ten. The time point label here, explained by the study, means: blood at routine non-recurrence follow-up after resection. The sequenced sample was PBMCs, obtained at follow-up. The receptors shown here come from a male donor with early-stage non-small cell lung cancer.

This clonotype was recorded many times. DNA of the CDR3: TGTGCCAGCAGCAAGGAGACAGCCACTATCAATCAGCCCCAGCATTTT. As protein: CASSKETATINQPQHF. The chain employs TRBV7-2 and TRBJ1-5; TRBD1 might be the D (5 bases). The length of the CDR3 is 16 residues. Deletions cut 5 bases from V and 3 bases from J, with 17 bases between. Germline assignment: CDR1 SGHTA and CDR2 FQGNSA.

The CDR3 bases are TGTGCCATCAGTCCGGGACTAGCGGGGGCCTACGAGCAGTACGTC. The encoded protein is CAISPGLAGAYEQYV. The chain is built from TRBV10-3 and TRBJ2-7, with 14 nucleotides matching TRBD2. Germline trimming cut 5 bases from V and 2 bases from J; bases unmatched to any gene: 2. CDR3 length: 15 residues. The germline V gene encodes CDR1 ENHRY and CDR2 SYGVKD.

This clonotype was detected a few times. This chain links TRBV2 with TRBJ1-4; D is ambiguous. CDR3 size: 13 residues. Trimming removed 0 bases from V and 8 bases from J, with 7 bases in between. Per germline, CDR1 SNHLY and CDR2 FYNNEI. Here the CDR3 reads CASSEALREKLFF. The CDR3 nucleotides read TGTGCCAGCAGTGAAGCGCTAAGAGAAAAACTGTTTTTT.

This chain connects TRBV4-1 to TRBJ2-5, with no clear D. This CDR3 is built from 14 residues. V was shortened by 1 base and J by 1 base, with 7 bases between the two germline ends. In germline, CDR1 is MGHRA, CDR2 YSYEKL. CDR3 in DNA: TGCGCCAGCAGCCAAGGGCACAGCCAAGAGACCCAGTACTTC. Translated: CASSQGHSQETQYF.

The chain is built from TRBV6-6 and TRBJ1-6, with a possible D match to TRBD1 (5 bases). The CDR3 is made up of 16 amino acids. Germline V gene sequence: CDR1 MNHNY, CDR2 SVGAGI (reference sequence). V was shortened by 5 bases and J by 8 bases, with 19 bases between the two germline ends. The CDR3 bases are TGTGCCAGCAGTCACACAGGAGGGGAGGATCATTCACCCCTCCACTTT. Translation gives CASSHTGGEDHSPLHF.

This clonotype was found a few times. The rearrangement joins TRBV4-3 to TRBJ2-5; D may be TRBD2 (5 bases). Per germline, CDR1 LGHNA and CDR2 YSLEER. The CDR3 contains 14 residues. V shed 5 bases and J shed 2 bases, with 12 bases lying between them. CDR3 in DNA: TGCGCCAGCAGCGAGGGATTCCATCAAGAGACCCAGTACTTC. Protein: CASSEGFHQETQYF.

This clonotype has just a few counts. The rearrangement links TRBV10-2 to TRBJ2-2, with TRBD2 matching over 7 bases. The CDR3 has 15 residues. CDR1 WSHSY and CDR2 SAAADI come from the germline V gene. After removal of 6 bases from V and 5 bases from J, the junction contained 9 bases not matched to a gene. CDR3 sequence (DNA): TGCGCCAGCAGGCCCGTAGCGGGTGATACCGGGGAGCTGTTTTTT. Translated, it gives CASRPVAGDTGELFF.

This chain joins TRBV19 and TRBJ1-5; D might be TRBD1 (6 bases). The CDR3 has 14 amino acids. The germline V gene encodes CDR1 LNHDA and CDR2 SQIVND (reference sequence). Trimming left V 0 bases short and J 9 bases short, with 12 bases between. The CDR3 reads CASSIDRGEWPQHF. CDR3 DNA: TGTGCCAGTAGTATAGACAGGGGAGAATGGCCCCAGCATTTT.

This clonotype was found a few times. J is TRBJ1-2 and V is TRBV5-4; D might be TRBD1 (5 bases). The CDR3 consists of 12 residues. Germline V gene data show CDR1 as SGHNT and CDR2 as YYREEE (reference sequence). The V and J ends lost 0 bases and 8 bases respectively, with 8 bases between them. CDR3 in DNA: TGTGCCAGCAGCTTGGTTGGGGACGGCTACACCTTC. Its translation is CASSLVGDGYTF.

In its sample, this clonotype was seen once. The rearrangement joins TRBV5-1 to TRBJ2-7; D is possibly TRBD1 or TRBD2 (6 bases each). Per germline, CDR1 SGHRS and CDR2 YFSETQ. V was shortened by 0 bases and J by 6 bases, with 16 bases between the two germline ends. The CDR3 totals 15 residues. CDR3 sequence (DNA): TGCGCCAGCAGCTTGGATGGAGGGGGATATGGCGAGCAGTACGTC. Encoded protein: CASSLDGGGYGEQYV.

The chain carries TRBV5-1 and TRBJ2-5; 8 bases map to TRBD2. This CDR3 has 16 amino acids. Germline V gene sequence: CDR1 SGHRS, CDR2 YFSETQ. Germline trimming cut 3 bases from V and 2 bases from J; bases unmatched to any gene: 9. CDR3 sequence: CASSSPAGDPQETQYF. The CDR3 DNA reads TGCGCCAGCAGCTCCCCAGCGGGGGATCCTCAAGAGACCCAGTACTTC.

This clonotype was detected a few times. The rearrangement uses TRBV20-1 and TRBJ2-3, with D possibly TRBD2 on 6 matching bases. Trimming stripped 6 bases from V and 8 bases from J, with 15 bases between. This CDR3 region has 12 residues. Germline V gene data show CDR1 as DFQATT and CDR2 as SNEGSKA (reference sequence). The CDR3 spells CSAEGRGRTQYF. The CDR3, as DNA: TGCAGTGCGGAGGGAAGAGGGCGTACGCAGTATTTT.

The chain joins TRBV19 to TRBJ2-2; TRBD1 matches 9 bases. From germline, CDR1 is LNHDA and CDR2 SQIVND (reference sequence). V was pared by 0 bases and J by 1 base, with 9 bases of the junction left unmatched. This CDR3 spans 19 amino acids. DNA for the CDR3: TGTGCCAGTAGTATAGATGGAACCGGGACAGGGAGGAACACCGGGGAGCTGTTTTTT. It encodes CASSIDGTGTGRNTGELFF.

By its share, this clonotype is medium-sized. This chain joins TRBV18 and TRBJ1-5, with 7 bases aligning to TRBD1. Losses at the gene ends were 6 bases for V and 1 base for J; bases not matched to a gene: 3. This CDR3 spans 14 amino acids. The V gene's germline CDR1 is KGHSH and CDR2 LQKENI. The CDR3 region has the DNA TGTGCCAGCTCTCCGGACAGGAGCAATCAGCCCCAGCATTTT. Its protein product is CASSPDRSNQPQHF. The entire variable domain, with the rest obtained from reference TRBV18 and TRBJ1-5, is as follows: NAGVMQNPRHLVRRRGQEARLRCSPMKGHSHVYWYRQLPEEGLKFMVYLQKENIIDESGMPKERFSAEFPKEGPSILRIQQVVRGDSAAYFCASSPDRSNQPQHFGDGTRLSIL.

This clonotype was recorded once. The chain combines TRBV20-1 with TRBJ2-5, with D possibly being TRBD1 (6 bases). V was clipped by 3 bases and J by 0 bases, with 11 bases between them. The CDR3 consists of 14 residues. Germline CDR1 reads DFQATT; CDR2 reads SNEGSKA (reference sequence). CDR3 residues: CSASGTLDQETQYF. The CDR3 nucleotides read TGCAGTGCTAGCGGGACATTAGACCAAGAGACCCAGTACTTC.

J is TRBJ1-1 and V is TRBV4-1, with 8 positions matching TRBD1. The CDR3 has 15 residues. CDR1 is MGHRA and CDR2 is YSYEKL in the germline V gene. V trimming: 4 bases; J trimming: 5 bases; junction bases outside the gene matches: 9. This CDR3 reads CASSRIFTGGTEAFF. The CDR3 DNA reads TGCGCCAGCAGCCGCATATTTACAGGGGGGACTGAAGCTTTCTTT.

There are a few counts of this clonotype. The V and J genes are TRBV28 and TRBJ1-5; TRBD1 aligns across 8 bases. V lost 6 bases, J lost 1 base, and 8 bases stayed unmatched. Germline lookup yields CDR1 MDHEN and CDR2 SYDVKM. The CDR3 covers 16 residues. The CDR3 here is CASRSGGVASNQPQHF. The CDR3 region has the DNA TGTGCCAGCAGATCAGGGGGCGTTGCCAGCAATCAGCCCCAGCATTTT.

In its sample, this clonotype was seen many times. The CDR3 DNA sequence: TGTGCCAGTAGTATAGGCTGGACAGTTCTAGCCGAGACCCAGTACTTC. Translated: CASSIGWTVLAETQYF. This chain links TRBV19 with TRBJ2-5; D perhaps matches TRBD1 (6 bases). V lost 1 base, J lost 5 bases, and 17 bases lay in between. The CDR3 spans 16 residues. CDR1 and CDR2 (germline): LNHDA, SQIVND (reference sequence).

At least ten counts were recorded for this clonotype. The rearrangement links TRBV23-1 to TRBJ1-2; D gene ambiguous. TRBV23-1 is classed as an ORF, of uncertain function. This CDR3 is 9 amino acids long. Trimming shortened V by 3 bases and J by 12 bases, and 5 bases separated the two germline ends. CDR3 amino acids: CASSQRDTF. CDR3 DNA: TGCGCCAGCAGTCAGCGGGACACCTTC.

This chain connects TRBV19 to TRBJ2-1; D is perhaps TRBD2 (6 bases). The V end lost 5 bases, the J end lost 4 bases, and 15 bases lay between the germline ends. The germline CDR1 and CDR2 sequences are LNHDA and SQIVND (reference sequence). The CDR3 length is 15 residues. The CDR3 protein is CASSSQPGLYNEQFF. The CDR3 coding sequence is TGTGCCAGTAGTTCGCAACCGGGACTGTACAATGAGCAGTTCTTC.

The J gene is TRBJ2-3, the V gene TRBV7-2; 8 bases agree with TRBD2. From germline, CDR1 is SGHTA and CDR2 FQGNSA. With V trimmed by 5 bases and J by 3 bases, 10 bases remained unmatched. The CDR3 has 16 residues. The CDR3 nucleotides read TGTGCCAGCAGCCAGAGCGGGAGAACTGTGACAGATACGCAGTATTTT. It is translated as CASSQSGRTVTDTQYF.